These 21 T cell receptor beta chains were sequenced from one sample in a study of T cells after yellow fever vaccination (dated by TCRdb to between 2018 and 2020). The treatment or condition label of this sample denotes: live attenuated yellow fever vaccine strain. Libraries were prepared through 5' RACE. These reads were obtained on an Illumina HiSeq 2500. TCRdb reprocessed the public reads (quality trimming at Q25 with fastp, clone calling with MiXCR) and kept in-frame beta chains. Duplicate CDR3 protein sequences are folded into a single record with the most common DNA and genes. The sample table holds roughly 120,000 distinct CDR3 sequences, of which 6% to 8% were seen once. The top ten hold just under 2.5% of the sample. The specimen was CD4+ T cells sorted from PBMCs, collected 9 to 11 days after the first yellow fever vaccination. The receptors were gathered from a man younger than 30 who received the YFV17D yellow fever vaccine.

This clonotype was counted many times. The chain is built from TRBV4-2 and TRBJ1-1; D unclear. The CDR3 has 13 amino acids. The V end was cut by 5 bases, the J end by 1 base, with 8 bases between. The V gene's germline CDR1 is LGHNA and CDR2 YNFKEQ. CDR3 region: CASSTAGNTEAFF. CDR3 nucleotides: TGTGCCAGCAGCACGGCAGGGAACACTGAAGCTTTCTTT.

This clonotype was detected many times. The V and J genes are TRBV2 and TRBJ2-5, with 7 bases matching TRBD1. J was trimmed by 3 bases and V by 4 bases; bases with no gene match: 2. This CDR3 spans 13 amino acids. The germline V gene encodes CDR1 SNHLY and CDR2 FYNNEI. CDR3 coding DNA: TGTGCCAGCAGTGTGGACAGGAAAGAGACCCAGTACTTC. The encoded protein is CASSVDRKETQYF.

This clonotype was counted ten times or more. J is TRBJ2-1 and V is TRBV7-2; no reliable D call. Germline values: CDR1 SGHTA, CDR2 FQGNSA. V lost 6 bases and J lost 8, with 20 bases in between. This CDR3 comprises 15 residues. This chain's CDR3 is CASSPRPIGLHEQFF. DNA of the CDR3: TGTGCCAGCAGTCCCCGGCCGATAGGGCTGCATGAGCAGTTCTTC.

This clonotype was counted at least ten times. The V call is TRBV6-5, the J call TRBJ2-7; D is ambiguous. This CDR3 has 14 amino acids. The germline V gene encodes CDR1 MNHEY and CDR2 SVGAGI. Between the trimmed V and J ends, which lost 7 bases and 2 bases, there was a span of 15 bases. CDR3 in DNA: TGTGCCAGCACCAAGGACGGAGCCCCCTACGAGCAGTACTTC. Protein: CASTKDGAPYEQYF.

In this sample, this clonotype turned up many times. The genes are TRBV4-2 and TRBJ2-3; no clear D. CDR3 size: 13 residues. The ends were cut back, 3 bases at V and 6 bases at J, with 10 bases in the middle. Germline assignment: CDR1 LGHNA and CDR2 YNFKEQ. CDR3 nucleotides: TGTGCCAGCAGCCATCCTCTCCCGGATACGCAGTATTTT. It encodes CASSHPLPDTQYF.

This clonotype was observed many times. The chain employs TRBV5-1 and TRBJ1-1, with D unresolved. V was trimmed by 1 base and J by 0 bases, leaving 7 bases between them. CDR3 length: 14 amino acids. In germline, CDR1 is SGHRS, CDR2 YFSETQ. The CDR3: CASSLSAVNTEAFF. For the CDR3, the DNA is TGCGCCAGCAGCTTGAGCGCGGTGAACACTGAAGCTTTCTTT.

In this sample, this clonotype turned up many times. This chain joins TRBV20-1 and TRBJ1-6; 7 bases line up with TRBD1. The CDR3 contains 13 residues. J gave up 10 bases and V 6 bases, and 9 bases lay outside the gene matches. CDR1 is DFQATT, CDR2 SNEGSKA, per germline (reference sequence). In DNA form, the CDR3 reads TGCAGTGCGGCGGGGACAGTGGAATCACCCCTCCACTTT. The encoded protein is CSAAGTVESPLHF.

This clonotype has more than one count but fewer than ten. V usage is TRBV5-4 and J usage is TRBJ2-7, with a weak D call TRBD1 (6 bases). The germline CDR1 and CDR2 sequences are SGHNT and YYREEE (reference sequence). V lost 1 base and J lost 6, with 17 bases in between. The CDR3 is made up of 15 amino acids. CDR3 protein: CASSLRPGVDAEQYV. The DNA of the CDR3 is TGTGCCAGCAGCTTGCGGCCAGGGGTCGACGCCGAGCAGTACGTC.

Many counts were recorded for this clonotype. Sequence at one end of the junction differs from germline and may be a read error. The rearrangement uses TRBV5-1 and TRBJ2-5; tentatively, D is TRBD2 (5 bases). This CDR3 has 12 residues. Germline V gene sequence: CDR1 SGHRS, CDR2 YFSETQ. The CDR3 nucleotides read TGCGCCAGCACCTTGGACTCCGAGACCCAGTACTTC. Protein: CASTLDSETQYF.

The table lists this clonotype with many counts. The chain combines TRBV30 with TRBJ2-2; D unresolved. The germline V and J ends were trimmed by 4 bases and 2 bases, with 11 bases remaining between them. This CDR3 is built from 14 residues. CDR1 is GTSNPN and CDR2 is SVGIG in the germline V gene (reference sequence). Written as DNA, the CDR3 is TGTGCCTGGACCCCCTTTACTAACACCGGGGAGCTGTTTTTT. It is translated as CAWTPFTNTGELFF. Supplemented by reference TRBV30 and TRBJ2-2, the full variable domain reads SQTIHQWPATLVQPVGSPLSLECTVEGTSNPNLYWYRQAAGRGLQLLFYSVGIGQISSEVPQNLSASRPQDRQFILSSKKLLLSDSGFYLCAWTPFTNTGELFFGEGSRLTVL.

This clonotype was counted ten times or more. This chain uses TRBV28 with TRBJ2-5, with D hard to call. The CDR3 is made up of 12 amino acids. In germline, CDR1 is MDHEN, CDR2 SYDVKM. Trimming removed 4 bases from V and 11 bases from J, with 14 bases in between. CDR3 DNA: TGTGCCAGCAGTTCCGCCGGAGAAATACAGTACTTC. Residues: CASSSAGEIQYF.

The rearrangement joins TRBV12-3 or TRBV12-4 to TRBJ1-6, with no clear D. V was shortened by 1 base and J by 7 bases, with 14 bases between the two germline ends. The CDR3 extends over 16 amino acids. CDR3 protein: CASSLGNFVRNSPLHF. As DNA, the CDR3 is TGTGCCAGCAGTTTAGGGAACTTTGTACGAAATTCACCCCTCCACTTT.

This clonotype was recorded many times. J is TRBJ1-6 and V is TRBV11-2; TRBD1 matches 7 bases. Trimming at V came to 1 base and at J to 0 bases, leaving 6 bases not matched to a gene. The CDR3 loop spans 18 amino acids. Germline-derived CDR1 and CDR2 are SGHAT and FQNNGV. The CDR3 is CASSLVRGGGSYNSPLHF. DNA for the CDR3: TGTGCCAGCAGCTTAGTGAGAGGGGGCGGCTCCTATAATTCACCCCTCCACTTT. The whole variable domain, remainder taken from reference TRBV11-2 and TRBJ1-6, is EAGVAQSPRYKIIEKRQSVAFWCNPISGHATLYWYQQILGQGPKLLIQFQNNGVVDDSQLPKDRFSAERLKGVDSTLKIQPAKLEDSAVYLCASSLVRGGGSYNSPLHFGNGTRLTVT.

This clonotype was detected ten times or more. The V gene is TRBV19, the J gene TRBJ2-2; 7 bases map to TRBD2. Germline-derived CDR1 and CDR2 are LNHDA and SQIVND (reference sequence). V dropped 8 bases and J dropped 2; count of bases not matched to a gene: 11. The CDR3 covers 16 residues. The CDR3 is CASRSFGGLNTGELFF. DNA of the CDR3: TGTGCCAGTCGCAGCTTCGGGGGGTTAAACACCGGGGAGCTGTTTTTT.

Many counts were recorded for this clonotype. CDR3 loop: CASRDPLETQYF. The CDR3 nucleotides read TGTGCCAGCCGCGACCCACTAGAGACCCAGTACTTC. The J gene is TRBJ2-5, the V gene TRBV6-6; no reliable D call. The CDR3 runs to 12 residues. Trimming removed 8 bases from V and 4 bases from J, with 11 bases in between. Per the germline V gene, CDR1 is MNHNY and CDR2 is SVGAGI (reference sequence).

This clonotype has ten or more counts. The J gene is TRBJ2-7, the V gene TRBV4-2; maybe TRBD1 (6 bases). V was pared by 1 base and J by 2 bases, with 18 bases between. This CDR3 comprises 17 residues. From germline, CDR1 is LGHNA and CDR2 YNFKEQ. The chain's CDR3 is CASSQVNLRQDTYEQYF. The CDR3 DNA reads as TGTGCCAGCAGCCAAGTAAACCTGCGACAGGATACCTACGAGCAGTACTTC.

As regards this clonotype: Possible read error: a much larger clone is one base away. The genes are TRBV28 and TRBJ2-7; D might be TRBD2 (6 bases). Germline CDR1 is MDHEN and CDR2 is SYDVKM. This CDR3 is 17 amino acids long. The germline V and J ends were trimmed by 6 bases and 0 bases, with 21 bases remaining between them. The CDR3: CASSSPAGRGSSYEQYV. CDR3 DNA sequence: TGTGCCAGCAGCTCCCCCGCGGGGAGAGGGAGCTCCTACGAGCAGTACGTC.

This clonotype was observed many times. The J gene is TRBJ1-2, the V gene TRBV12-3 or TRBV12-4, with 10 positions matching TRBD1. The CDR3 sequence is 13 residues long. V gave up 3 bases and J gave up 7 bases; unmatched junction bases: 2. The CDR3 here is CASSLGTGAGYTF. CDR3 DNA: TGTGCCAGCAGTTTGGGGACAGGGGCTGGCTACACCTTC.

This clonotype was picked up many times. This chain links TRBV6-5 with TRBJ2-5; 8 nucleotides line up with TRBD2. This CDR3 is built from 16 residues. CDR1 is MNHEY, CDR2 SVGAGI, per germline. V was pared by 3 bases and J by 5 bases, with 11 bases of the junction left unmatched. The CDR3 DNA sequence: TGTGCCAGCAGTTATTCCGACGCGGGGGGCGGGGAGACCCAGTACTTC. This encodes CASSYSDAGGGETQYF.

This clonotype appeared many times. This chain joins TRBV7-9 and TRBJ1-5; no reliable D call. CDR1 and CDR2 (germline): SEHNR, FQNEAQ (reference sequence). Trimming pared 5 bases from V and 7 bases from J, leaving 12 bases between. The CDR3 runs to 13 residues. CDR3: CASSQELRQPQHF. CDR3 DNA sequence: TGTGCCAGCAGCCAGGAGTTGAGGCAGCCCCAGCATTTT.

This clonotype was detected many times. The rearrangement uses TRBV5-8 and TRBJ1-1; D gene uncertain. CDR1 is SGHTS and CDR2 is YDEGEE in the germline V gene. CDR3 length: 13 residues. Trimming removed 4 bases at V and 0 bases at J, with 7 bases between. The CDR3 region is CASSRVMNTEAFF. CDR3 bases: TGTGCCAGCAGCAGGGTAATGAACACTGAAGCTTTCTTT.